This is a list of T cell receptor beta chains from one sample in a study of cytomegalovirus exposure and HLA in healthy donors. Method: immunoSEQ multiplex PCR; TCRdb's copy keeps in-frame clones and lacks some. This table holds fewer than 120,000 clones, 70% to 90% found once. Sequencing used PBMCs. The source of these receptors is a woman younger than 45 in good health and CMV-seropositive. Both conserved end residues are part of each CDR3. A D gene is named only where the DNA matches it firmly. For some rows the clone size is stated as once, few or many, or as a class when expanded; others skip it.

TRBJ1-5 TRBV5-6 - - TGTGCCAGCAGCTTGGCGTGGTCGCAGCAGCCCCAGCATTTT CASSLAWSQQPQHF
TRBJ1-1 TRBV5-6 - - TGTGCCAGCACCCGCCGGGGGAACACTGAAGCTTTCTTT CASTRRGNTEAFF
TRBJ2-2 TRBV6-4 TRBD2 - TGTGCCAGCAGTGAATCTAGCGGGAGCTCGACCGGGGAGCTGTTTTTT CASSESSGSSTGELFF
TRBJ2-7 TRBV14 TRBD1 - TGTGCCAGCAGCCAAGCCGGGACAGGGAAATCCTACGAGCAGTACTTC CASSQAGTGKSYEQYF
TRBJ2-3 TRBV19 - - TGTGCCAGTACCCCCAGAGGCGTAGATACGCAGTATTTT CASTPRGVDTQYF
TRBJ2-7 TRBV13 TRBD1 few TGTGCCAGCAGCACGACAGGGCCCTACGAGCAGTACTTC CASSTTGPYEQYF
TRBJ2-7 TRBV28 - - TGTGCCAGCAGTTTAGCGGGGAGCTCCTACGAGCAGTACTTC CASSLAGSSYEQYF
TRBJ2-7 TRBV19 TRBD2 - TGTGCCAGTGCGGGGGTAAACTACGAGCAGTACTTC CASAGVNYEQYF
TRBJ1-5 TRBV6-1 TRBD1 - TGTGCCAGCAGTGGCCGGGACAGGGGGCCTGGTCAGCCCCAGCATTTT CASSGRDRGPGQPQHF
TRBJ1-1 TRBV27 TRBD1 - TGTGCCAGCAGTTTAAGAGGACCAGGGGGCCGAGGGGAGGCTTTCTTT CASSLRGPGGRGEAFF
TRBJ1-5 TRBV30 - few TGTGCCTGGTCCGTAGCTAGCAATCAGCCCCAGCATTTT CAWSVASNQPQHF
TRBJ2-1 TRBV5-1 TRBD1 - TGCGCCAGCAGCCCGCACCCCCCGGGACAGGGAAACAATGAGCAGTTCTTC CASSPHPPGQGNNEQFF
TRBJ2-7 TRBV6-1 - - TGTGCCAGCAGTGAAGTTAACTACGAGCAGTACTTC CASSEVNYEQYF
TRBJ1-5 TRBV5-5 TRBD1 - TGTGCCAGCAGCTTACCGGGACAGGGACAGCCCCAGCATTTT CASSLPGQGQPQHF
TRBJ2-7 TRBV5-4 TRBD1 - TGTGCCAGCAGCGCCCGGGACAGGGTCTACGAGCAGTACTTC CASSARDRVYEQYF
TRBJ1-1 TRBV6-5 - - TGTGCCGCCAAAGTAGGGGTTAAAGCTTTCTTT CAAKVGVKAFF
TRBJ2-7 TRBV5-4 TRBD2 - TGTGCCAGCAGCTTGAGCCCTAGCGGGGGCTCCTACGAGCAGTACTTC CASSLSPSGGSYEQYF
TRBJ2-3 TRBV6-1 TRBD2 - TGTGCCAGCACTGGCGGGGGGGGCGGAGATACGCAGTATTTT CASTGGGGGDTQYF
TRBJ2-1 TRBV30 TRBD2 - TGTGCCTGGAGTGTACCTAGCGGGCCTCTAAATGAGCAGTTCTTC CAWSVPSGPLNEQFF
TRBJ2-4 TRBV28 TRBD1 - TGTGCCAGCAGGAGTCGGGTACAGGGGGTGGACAAAAACATTCAGTACTTC CASRSRVQGVDKNIQYF
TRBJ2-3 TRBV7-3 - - TGTGCCAGCAGCTACGAAACAGGGGATACGCAGTATTTT CASSYETGDTQYF
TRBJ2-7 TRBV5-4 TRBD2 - TGTGCCAGCAGCTTTCAGAAAGCGGGAGGCTACGAGCAGTACTTC CASSFQKAGGYEQYF
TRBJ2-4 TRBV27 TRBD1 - TGTGCCAGCAGTTCACTCGGGACAGCAAACATTCAGTACTTC CASSSLGTANIQYF
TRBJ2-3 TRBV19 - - TGTGCCAGTAGTATAGGACTAGTGGATACGCAGTATTTT CASSIGLVDTQYF
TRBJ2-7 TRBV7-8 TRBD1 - TGTGCCAGCAGCTTTGGACAGGGGGCAGGGGAGCAGTACTTC CASSFGQGAGEQYF
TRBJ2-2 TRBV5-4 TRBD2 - TGTGCCAGCAGGTTAGCGGGAGGCACCGGGGAGCTGTTTTTT CASRLAGGTGELFF
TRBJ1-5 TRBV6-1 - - TGTGCCAGCAACGAAGGGAGGAGTCAGCCCCAGCATTTT CASNEGRSQPQHF
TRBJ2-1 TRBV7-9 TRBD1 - TGTGCCAGCAGCTTCGGGACAGGGGAATACAATGAGCAGTTCTTC CASSFGTGEYNEQFF
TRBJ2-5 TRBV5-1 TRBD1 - TGCGCCAGCAGCTCAGGACAGGGTGCAAAAGAGACCCAGTACTTC CASSSGQGAKETQYF
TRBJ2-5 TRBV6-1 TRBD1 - TGTGCCAGCAGCCCGGGACAGTGGGGGACCCAGTACTTC CASSPGQWGTQYF
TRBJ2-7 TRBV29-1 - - TGCAGCGTTGTAGGGGCGTACGAGCAGTACTTC CSVVGAYEQYF
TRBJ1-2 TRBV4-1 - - TGCGCCAGCAGCCAAGATATCTCCGGCAGGTCGTATGGCTACACCTTC CASSQDISGRSYGYTF
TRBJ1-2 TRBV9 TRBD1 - TGTGCCAGCAGCGCCGGGGACAGGGAATTATTCTATGGCTACACCTTC CASSAGDRELFYGYTF
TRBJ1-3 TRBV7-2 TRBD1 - TGTGCCAGCAGCCCCGGACAGGGTAGAGGCTCTGGAAACACCATATATTTT CASSPGQGRGSGNTIYF
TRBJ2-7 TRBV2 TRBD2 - TGTGCCACAGGACTAGCGGGAGGGCGAGAGCAGTACTTC CATGLAGGREQYF
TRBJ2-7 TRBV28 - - TGTGCCAGCAGTTTGAGCCGGTCGCTCCACGAGCAGTACTTC CASSLSRSLHEQYF
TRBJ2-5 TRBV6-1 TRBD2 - TGTGCCAGCAGTGAGGGGACTAGCCGAACCCAGACCCAGTACTTC CASSEGTSRTQTQYF
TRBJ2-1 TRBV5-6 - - TGTGCCAGCAGCTTTCCCTCGGGAGAGAGCTACAATGAGCAGTTCTTC CASSFPSGESYNEQFF
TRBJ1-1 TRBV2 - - TGTGCCAGCAGTGAGTCAAGGACAGCGAACACTGAAGCTTTCTTT CASSESRTANTEAFF
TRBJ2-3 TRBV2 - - TGTGCCAGCAGACTAGCAGATACGCAGTATTTT CASRLADTQYF
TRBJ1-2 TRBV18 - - TGTGCCAGCTCCCCCGGAGGAGGGGCGCATGGCTACACCTTC CASSPGGGAHGYTF
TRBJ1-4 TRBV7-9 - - TGTGCCAGCAGCCCCGGTCAGGTAGAAAAACTGTTTTTT CASSPGQVEKLFF
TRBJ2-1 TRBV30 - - TGTGCCTGGAAGACAGACTTCGGCAATGAGCAGTTCTTC CAWKTDFGNEQFF
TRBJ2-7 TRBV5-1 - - TGCGCCAGCAGCTTGGAATGGCACGAGCAGTACTTC CASSLEWHEQYF
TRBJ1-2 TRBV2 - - TGTGCCAGCCTCATGGGAGCTAACTATGGCTACACCTTC CASLMGANYGYTF
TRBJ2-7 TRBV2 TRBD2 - TGTGCCAGCAGTGAAGGACCGGGACTAGCTTACGAGCAGTACTTC CASSEGPGLAYEQYF
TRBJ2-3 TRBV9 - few TGTGCCAGCAGCCCCAGGACAGTGGCAGATACGCAGTATTTT CASSPRTVADTQYF
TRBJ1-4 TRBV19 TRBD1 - TGTGCCAGTACTAGGACAGGGGAAGATAATGAAAAACTGTTTTTT CASTRTGEDNEKLFF
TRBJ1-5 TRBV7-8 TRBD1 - TGTGCCAGCAGCTTACCAACCAGGGGGAGGTCAAATCAGCCCCAGCATTTT CASSLPTRGRSNQPQHF
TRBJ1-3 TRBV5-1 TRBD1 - TGCGCCAGCAGCCGGGGACAGGGATTATCTGGAAACACCATATATTTT CASSRGQGLSGNTIYF
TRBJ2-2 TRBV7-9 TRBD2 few TGTGCCAGCAGTCTAGCGGGGGCGAGGAACACCGGGGAGCTGTTTTTT CASSLAGARNTGELFF
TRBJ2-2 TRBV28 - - TGTGCCAGCTGGGCCACCACCGCCGGGGAGCTGTTTTTT CASWATTAGELFF